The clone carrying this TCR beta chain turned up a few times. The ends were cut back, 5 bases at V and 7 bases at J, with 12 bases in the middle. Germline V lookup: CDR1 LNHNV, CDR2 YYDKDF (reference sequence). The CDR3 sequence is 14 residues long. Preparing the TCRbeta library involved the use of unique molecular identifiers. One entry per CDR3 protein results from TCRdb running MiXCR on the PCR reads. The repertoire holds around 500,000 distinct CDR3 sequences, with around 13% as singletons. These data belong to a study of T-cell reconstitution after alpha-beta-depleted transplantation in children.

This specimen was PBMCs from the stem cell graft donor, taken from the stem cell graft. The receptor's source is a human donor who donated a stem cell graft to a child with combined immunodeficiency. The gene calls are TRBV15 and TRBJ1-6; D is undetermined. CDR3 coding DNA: TGTGCCACCAGCCCACGGAGTCTGAATTCACCCCTCCACTTT. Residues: CATSPRSLNSPLHF.